A single sample gave rise to the 18 T cell receptor beta chains below, sequenced in a study of cytomegalovirus exposure and HLA in healthy donors. PCR employed 60 Vbeta and 13 Jbeta primers. Sequencing was performed with immunoSEQ multiplex PCR; in TCRdb, only in-frame clones are kept and a portion is missing. Found here are roughly 120,000 clones, about 69% of them singletons; the top ten hold over 1.5%. The sample was PBMCs. All receptors come from a woman between 18 and 29 years old in good health and CMV-seronegative.

The chain uses TRBV25-1 and TRBJ2-5; D might be TRBD1 (6 bases). Germline CDR1 and CDR2: MGHDK and SYGVNS. Trimming left V 5 bases short and J 2 bases short, with 12 bases between. The length of the CDR3 is 14 residues. The CDR3 protein is CASSWGHSQETQYF. The CDR3 DNA sequence: TGTGCCAGCAGTTGGGGACACTCTCAAGAGACCCAGTACTTC.

The V gene is TRBV27, the J gene TRBJ1-5, with D possibly matching TRBD1 (6 bases). Germline-derived CDR1 and CDR2 are MNHEY and SMNVEV (reference sequence). The CDR3 totals 13 residues. V was shortened by 4 bases and J by 6 bases, with 10 bases between the two germline ends. CDR3: CASSSRGSQPQHF. For the CDR3, the DNA is TGTGCCAGCAGTTCGAGGGGGAGTCAGCCCCAGCATTTT.

In DNA, the CDR3 is TGCGCCAGCGGGGCCCGAGAAGGGGGAGGGGATGAAAAACTGTTTTTT. It specifies CASGAREGGGDEKLFF. The chain recombines TRBV4-1 with TRBJ1-4; TRBD1 might be the D (6 bases). The CDR3 sequence is 16 residues long. CDR1 MGHRA and CDR2 YSYEKL come from the germline V gene. The V end was cut by 8 bases, the J end by 6 bases, with 22 bases between.

The rearrangement joins TRBV18 to TRBJ1-5; 7 bases map to TRBD1. The J segment lost 4 bases and the V segment lost 6 bases, leaving 3 bases of the junction unmatched. Germline V gives CDR1 KGHSH, CDR2 LQKENI. This CDR3 spans 13 amino acids. In nucleotides, the CDR3 is TGTGCCAGCTCCGGGACAGAGAATCAGCCCCAGCATTTT. Encoded protein: CASSGTENQPQHF.

This rearrangement joins TRBV28 to TRBJ2-1; D gene unclear. The germline CDR1 and CDR2 sequences are MDHEN and SYDVKM. This CDR3 is 12 amino acids long. Trimming cost V 3 bases and J 9 bases, with 9 bases left between them. CDR3 DNA sequence: TGTGCCAGCAGTTTTCAGGTCGGTGAGCAGTTCTTC. This translates into CASSFQVGEQFF.

The rearrangement joins TRBV9 to TRBJ1-1; D is unclear. Germline CDR1 reads SGDLS; CDR2 reads YYNGEE. Trimming took off 3 bases at V and 1 base at J, with 16 bases between the two ends. This CDR3 has 16 amino acids. CDR3 amino acids: CASSDPFSTQNTEAFF. The CDR3 DNA reads as TGTGCCAGCAGCGACCCGTTTTCTACGCAGAACACTGAAGCTTTCTTT.

The chain uses TRBV2 and TRBJ2-5; tentatively, D is TRBD2 (7 bases). Germline V CDR1 and CDR2: SNHLY, FYNNEI. V lost 6 bases and J lost 7, with 21 bases in between. The CDR3 totals 15 residues. The CDR3 bases are TGTGCCAGCAGCGGTGGTCAACAAGGGGGGGGGACCCAGTACTTC. Protein product: CASSGGQQGGGTQYF.

The rearrangement joins TRBV5-6 to TRBJ2-5; D remains ambiguous. The CDR3 spans 13 residues. CDR1 is SGHDT and CDR2 is YYEEEE in the germline V gene. Trimming took off 0 bases at V and 2 bases at J, with 5 bases between the two ends. CDR3: CASSLGAQETQYF. DNA of the CDR3: TGTGCCAGCAGCTTGGGGGCTCAAGAGACCCAGTACTTC. The full variable domain, with the rest looked up from reference TRBV5-6 and TRBJ2-5, is DAGVTQSPTHLIKTRGQQVTLRCSPKSGHDTVSWYQQALGQGPQFIFQYYEEEERQRGNFPDRFSGHQFPNYSSELNVNALLLGDSALYLCASSLGAQETQYFGPGTRLLVL.

This chain connects TRBV6-1 to TRBJ1-1, with 8 bases matching TRBD1. Germline V gene data show CDR1 as MNHNS and CDR2 as SASEGT. This CDR3 spans 14 amino acids. Losses at the gene ends were 5 bases for V and 0 bases for J; bases not matched to a gene: 2. In DNA, the CDR3 is TGTGCCAGCAGTCGACAGGGGTTGAACACTGAAGCTTTCTTT. Its translation: CASSRQGLNTEAFF.

The J gene is TRBJ1-5, the V gene TRBV2; TRBD1 is a possible D gene (6 bases). Germline V CDR1 and CDR2: SNHLY, FYNNEI. The CDR3 is 15 residues long. Trimming pared 3 bases from V and 3 bases from J, leaving 12 bases between. DNA of the CDR3: TGTGCCAGCAGTGAGGCGGGGGCCTTCAATCAGCCCCAGCATTTT. This sequence encodes CASSEAGAFNQPQHF.

The chain is built from TRBV7-9 and TRBJ1-2; a weak D match, TRBD1 (5 bases). The CDR3 totals 17 residues. V lost 10 bases and J lost 0, with 24 bases in between. The V gene's germline CDR1 is SEHNR and CDR2 FQNEAQ (reference sequence). The DNA of the CDR3 is TGTGCCACCTCTTTAGGGGCAGGGATGGGTGCTAACTATGGCTACACCTTC. Protein sequence: CATSLGAGMGANYGYTF.

The V call is TRBV7-8, the J call TRBJ2-3; 9 bases fit TRBD2. Germline-derived CDR1 and CDR2 are SGHVS and FQNEAQ. The trim removed 9 bases at V and 5 bases at J, leaving 9 bases unmatched. This CDR3 has 14 residues. CDR3 sequence reads: CASGPRGGVDTQYF. In DNA, the CDR3 is TGTGCCAGTGGGCCGCGGGGGGGCGTAGATACGCAGTATTTT.

This clone was recorded once. The chain links TRBV28 to TRBJ1-5; the D gene is possibly TRBD1 (6 bases). Deletions cut 2 bases from V and 5 bases from J, with 16 bases between. The CDR3 length is 16 residues. Germline V gene lookup returns CDR1 MDHEN and CDR2 SYDVKM. CDR3 coding DNA: TGTGCCAGCAGTTTAAACGGCAGGGGCCGGTATCAGCCCCAGCATTTT. It translates to CASSLNGRGRYQPQHF.

CDR3 residues: CASILDRGRTEAFF. The CDR3 DNA is TGTGCCAGCATCTTGGACAGGGGAAGGACTGAAGCTTTCTTT. This sequence joins TRBV28 and TRBJ1-1, with 9 positions matching TRBD1. V trimming: 7 bases; J trimming: 5 bases; junction bases outside the gene matches: 8. CDR3 length: 14 residues. Germline CDR1 MDHEN, CDR2 SYDVKM. Supplemented by reference TRBV28 and TRBJ1-1, the full variable domain reads DVKVTQSSRYLVKRTGEKVFLECVQDMDHENMFWYRQDPGLGLRLIYFSYDVKMKEKGDIPEGYSVSREKKERFSLILESASTNQTSMYLCASILDRGRTEAFFGQGTRLTVV.

This rearrangement joins TRBV7-2 to TRBJ2-2; D is unclear. The CDR3 extends over 14 amino acids. Germline assignment: CDR1 SGHTA and CDR2 FQGNSA. The V end lost 0 bases, the J end lost 6 bases, and 8 bases lay between the germline ends. CDR3 residues: CASSLAFAAGELFF. In DNA form, the CDR3 reads TGTGCCAGCAGCTTAGCCTTCGCAGCCGGGGAGCTGTTTTTT.

The rearrangement links TRBV2 to TRBJ1-1; D is perhaps TRBD1 (5 bases). Germline CDR1 SNHLY, CDR2 FYNNEI. V shed 6 bases and J shed 1 base, with 18 bases lying between them. CDR3 length: 16 amino acids. The DNA of the CDR3 is TGTGCCAGCAGCCCCAATTCTGTGGGGCCGAACACTGAAGCTTTCTTT. Translated, it gives CASSPNSVGPNTEAFF.

The chain recombines TRBV9 with TRBJ2-3, with 7 bases aligning to TRBD2. CDR1 is SGDLS, CDR2 YYNGEE, per germline. Losses at the gene ends were 3 bases for V and 4 bases for J; bases not matched to a gene: 11. CDR3 size: 16 residues. The CDR3 here is CASSGGSGVVADTQYF. The CDR3 DNA follows: TGTGCCAGCAGCGGGGGGAGCGGGGTGGTCGCAGATACGCAGTATTTT.

This chain joins TRBV5-1 and TRBJ2-7; tentative D call: TRBD1 (6 bases). The V gene lost 5 bases and the J gene lost 2 bases, with 8 bases spanning the gap. There are 12 residues in the CDR3. In germline, CDR1 is SGHRS, CDR2 YFSETQ. The CDR3 protein is CASSGQTYEQYF. Written as DNA, the CDR3 is TGCGCCAGCAGTGGACAGACCTACGAGCAGTACTTC.